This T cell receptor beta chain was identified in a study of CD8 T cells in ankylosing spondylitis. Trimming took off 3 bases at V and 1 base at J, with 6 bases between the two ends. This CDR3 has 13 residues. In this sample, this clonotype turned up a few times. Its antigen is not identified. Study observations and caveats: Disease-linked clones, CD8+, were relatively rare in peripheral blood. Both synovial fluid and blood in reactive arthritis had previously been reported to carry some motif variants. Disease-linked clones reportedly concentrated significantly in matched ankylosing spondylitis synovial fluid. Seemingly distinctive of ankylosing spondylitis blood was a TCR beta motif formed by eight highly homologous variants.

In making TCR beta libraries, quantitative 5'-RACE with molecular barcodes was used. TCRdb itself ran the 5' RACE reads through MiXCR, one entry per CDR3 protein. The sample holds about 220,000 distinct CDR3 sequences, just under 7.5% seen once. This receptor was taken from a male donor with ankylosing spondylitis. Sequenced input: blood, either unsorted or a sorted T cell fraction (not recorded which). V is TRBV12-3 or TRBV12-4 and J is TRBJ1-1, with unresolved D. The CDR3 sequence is CASSLRPNTEAFF. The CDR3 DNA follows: TGTGCCAGCAGTTTGCGGCCGAACACTGAAGCTTTCTTT.